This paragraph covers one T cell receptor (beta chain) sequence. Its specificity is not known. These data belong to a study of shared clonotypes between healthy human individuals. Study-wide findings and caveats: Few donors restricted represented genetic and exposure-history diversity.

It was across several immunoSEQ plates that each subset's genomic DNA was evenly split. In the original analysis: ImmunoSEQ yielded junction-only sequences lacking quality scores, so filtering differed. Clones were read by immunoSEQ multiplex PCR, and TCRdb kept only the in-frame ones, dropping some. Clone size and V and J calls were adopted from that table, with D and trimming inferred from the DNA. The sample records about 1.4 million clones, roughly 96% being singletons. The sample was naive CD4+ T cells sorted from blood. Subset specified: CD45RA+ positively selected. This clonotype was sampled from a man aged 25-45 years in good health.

For the CDR3, the DNA is TGTGCCAGTAGTATGACAGGCTTCTACGAGCAGTACTTC. Its protein is CASSMTGFYEQYF. The chain recombines TRBV19 with TRBJ2-7; possible D gene TRBD1, 6 bases. Deletions cut 3 bases from V and 3 bases from J, with 9 bases between. The CDR3 has 13 residues. Germline CDR1 and CDR2: LNHDA and SQIVND (reference sequence).